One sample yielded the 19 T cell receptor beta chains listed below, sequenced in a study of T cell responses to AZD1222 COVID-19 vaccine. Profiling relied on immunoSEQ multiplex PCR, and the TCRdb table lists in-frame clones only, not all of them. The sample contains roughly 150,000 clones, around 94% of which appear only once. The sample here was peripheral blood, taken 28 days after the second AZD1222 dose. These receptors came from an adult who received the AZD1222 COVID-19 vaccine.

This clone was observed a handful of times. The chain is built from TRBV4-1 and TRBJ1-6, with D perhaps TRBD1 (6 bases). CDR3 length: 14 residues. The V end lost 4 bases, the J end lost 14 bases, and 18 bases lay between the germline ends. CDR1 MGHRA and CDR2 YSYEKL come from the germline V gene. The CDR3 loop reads CASSPTMDSAALHF. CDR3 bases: TGCGCCAGCAGCCCGACTATGGACAGCGCGGCCCTCCACTTT.

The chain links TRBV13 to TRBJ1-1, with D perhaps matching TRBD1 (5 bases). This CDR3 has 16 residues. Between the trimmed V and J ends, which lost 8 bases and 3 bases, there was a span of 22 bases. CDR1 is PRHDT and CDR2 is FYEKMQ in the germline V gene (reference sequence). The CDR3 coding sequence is TGTGCCAGCTTCCCTTTCTCCGGGACGGCGGACACTGAAGCTTTCTTT. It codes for CASFPFSGTADTEAFF.

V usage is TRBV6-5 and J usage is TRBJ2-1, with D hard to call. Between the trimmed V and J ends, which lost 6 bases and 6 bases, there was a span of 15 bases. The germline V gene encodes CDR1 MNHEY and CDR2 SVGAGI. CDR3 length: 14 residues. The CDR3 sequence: CASSPGGPGNEQFF. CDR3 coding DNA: TGTGCCAGCAGCCCCGGTGGACCAGGCAATGAGCAGTTCTTC.

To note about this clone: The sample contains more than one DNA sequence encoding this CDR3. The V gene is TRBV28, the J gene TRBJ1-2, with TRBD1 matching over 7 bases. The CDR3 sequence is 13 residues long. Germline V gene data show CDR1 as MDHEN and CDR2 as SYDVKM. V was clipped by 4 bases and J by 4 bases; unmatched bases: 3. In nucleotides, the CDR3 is TGTGCCAGCAGTTCGGGACAGCTCTATGGCTACACCTTC. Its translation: CASSSGQLYGYTF.

The CDR3 loop reads CASSGASNQPQHF. The CDR3 region has the DNA TGTGCCAGCTCAGGGGCGAGCAATCAGCCCCAGCATTTT. This chain connects TRBV19 to TRBJ1-5; maybe TRBD1 (6 bases). The CDR3 sequence is 13 residues long. V lost 9 bases and J lost 1, with 10 bases in between. From germline, CDR1 is LNHDA and CDR2 SQIVND (reference sequence).

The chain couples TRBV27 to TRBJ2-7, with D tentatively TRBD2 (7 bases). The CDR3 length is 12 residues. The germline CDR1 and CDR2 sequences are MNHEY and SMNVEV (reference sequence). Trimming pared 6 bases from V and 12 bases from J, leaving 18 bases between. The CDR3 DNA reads TGTGCCAGCAGCTCCCTAGGGGGGGGGCGGTACTTC. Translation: CASSSLGGGRYF.

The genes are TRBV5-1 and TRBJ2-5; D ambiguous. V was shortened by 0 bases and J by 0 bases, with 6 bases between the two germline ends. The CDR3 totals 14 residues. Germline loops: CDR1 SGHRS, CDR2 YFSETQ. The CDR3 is CASSLDPYQETQYF. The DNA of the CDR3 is TGCGCCAGCAGCTTGGATCCGTACCAAGAGACCCAGTACTTC.

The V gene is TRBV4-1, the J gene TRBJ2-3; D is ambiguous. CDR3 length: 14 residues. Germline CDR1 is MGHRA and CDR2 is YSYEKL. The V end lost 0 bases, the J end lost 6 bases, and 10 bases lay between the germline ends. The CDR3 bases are TGCGCCAGCAGCCAAGAGACTCCCGGGGATACGCAGTATTTT. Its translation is CASSQETPGDTQYF.

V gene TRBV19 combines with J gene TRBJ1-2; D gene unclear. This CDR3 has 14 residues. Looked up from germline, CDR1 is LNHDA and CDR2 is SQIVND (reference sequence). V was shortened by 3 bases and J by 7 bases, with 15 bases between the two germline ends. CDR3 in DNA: TGTGCCAGTAGTATTTCAGAGAATGCTGGTGGCTACACCTTC. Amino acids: CASSISENAGGYTF.

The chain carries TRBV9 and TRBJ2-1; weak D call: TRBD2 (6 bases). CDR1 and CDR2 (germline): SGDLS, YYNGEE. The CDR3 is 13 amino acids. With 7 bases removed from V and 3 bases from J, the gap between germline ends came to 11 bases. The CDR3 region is CASGGSDYNEQFF. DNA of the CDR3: TGTGCCAGCGGGGGGTCCGACTACAATGAGCAGTTCTTC.

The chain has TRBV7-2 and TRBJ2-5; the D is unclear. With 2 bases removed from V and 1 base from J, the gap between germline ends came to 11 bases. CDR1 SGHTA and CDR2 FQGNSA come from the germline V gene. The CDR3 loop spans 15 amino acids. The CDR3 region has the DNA TGTGCCAGCAGCTTATATGCGCAGCCCCAAGAGACCCAGTACTTC. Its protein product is CASSLYAQPQETQYF.

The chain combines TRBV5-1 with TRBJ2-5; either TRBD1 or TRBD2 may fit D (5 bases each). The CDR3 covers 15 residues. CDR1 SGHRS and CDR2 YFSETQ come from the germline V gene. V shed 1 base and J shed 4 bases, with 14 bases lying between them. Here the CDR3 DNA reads TGCGCCAGCAGCTTGAGAGGGGACCGGATAGAGACCCAGTACTTC. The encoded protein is CASSLRGDRIETQYF.

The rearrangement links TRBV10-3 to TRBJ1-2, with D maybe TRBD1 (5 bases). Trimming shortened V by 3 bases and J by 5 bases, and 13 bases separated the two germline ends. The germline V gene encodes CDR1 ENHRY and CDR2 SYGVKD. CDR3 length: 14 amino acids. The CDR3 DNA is TGTGCCATCAGTGACGGGGGGTTCGGGTATGGCTACACCTTC. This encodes CAISDGGFGYGYTF.

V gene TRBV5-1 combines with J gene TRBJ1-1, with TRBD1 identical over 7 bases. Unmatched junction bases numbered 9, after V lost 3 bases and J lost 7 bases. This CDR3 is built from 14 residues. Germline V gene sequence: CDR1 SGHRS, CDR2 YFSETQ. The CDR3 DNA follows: TGCGCCAGCAGCTCGAGGGGGCTTTGGGGTGAAGCTTTCTTT. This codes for CASSSRGLWGEAFF. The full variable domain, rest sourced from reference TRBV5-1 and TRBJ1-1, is KAGVTQTPRYLIKTRGQQVTLSCSPISGHRSVSWYQQTPGQGLQFLFEYFSETQRNKGNFPGRFSGRQFSNSRSEMNVSTLELGDSALYLCASSSRGLWGEAFFGQGTRLTVV.

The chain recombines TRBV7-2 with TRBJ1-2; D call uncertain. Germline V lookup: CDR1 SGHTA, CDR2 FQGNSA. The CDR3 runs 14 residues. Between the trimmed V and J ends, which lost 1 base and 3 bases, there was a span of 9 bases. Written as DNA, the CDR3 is TGTGCCAGCAGCTTAGAGGGCAGTTACTATGGCTACACCTTC. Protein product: CASSLEGSYYGYTF. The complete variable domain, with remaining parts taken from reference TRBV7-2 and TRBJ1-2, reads GAGVSQSPSNKVTEKGKDVELRCDPISGHTALYWYRQSLGQGLEFLIYFQGNSAPDKSGLPSDRFSAERTGGSVSTLTIQRTQQEDSAVYLCASSLEGSYYGYTFGSGTRLTVV.

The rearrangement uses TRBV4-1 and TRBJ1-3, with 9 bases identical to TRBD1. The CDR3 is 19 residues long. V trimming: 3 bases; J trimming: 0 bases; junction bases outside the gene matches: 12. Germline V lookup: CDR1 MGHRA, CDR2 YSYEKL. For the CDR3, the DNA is TGCGCCAGCAGCCATGATTACAGGGGGCCCCTTCGCTCTGGAAACACCATATATTTT. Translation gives CASSHDYRGPLRSGNTIYF.

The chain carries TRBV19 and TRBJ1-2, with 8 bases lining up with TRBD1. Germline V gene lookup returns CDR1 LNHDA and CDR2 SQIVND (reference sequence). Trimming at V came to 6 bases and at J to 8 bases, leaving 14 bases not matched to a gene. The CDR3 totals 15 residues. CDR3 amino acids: CASSPGAGGAGGYTF. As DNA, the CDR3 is TGTGCCAGTAGCCCTGGGGCAGGGGGCGCGGGAGGCTACACCTTC.

In DNA form, the CDR3 reads TGTGCCAGCCTCGGAGACTCAGACGGCGAGCAGTACTTC. Protein: CASLGDSDGEQYF. The J gene is TRBJ2-7, the V gene TRBV3-1 (or the pseudogene TRBV3-2); D is uncertain. The V end was cut by 8 bases, the J end by 6 bases, with 17 bases between. The CDR3 sequence is 13 residues long. CDR1 and CDR2 (germline): LGHDT, YNNKEL (reference sequence).

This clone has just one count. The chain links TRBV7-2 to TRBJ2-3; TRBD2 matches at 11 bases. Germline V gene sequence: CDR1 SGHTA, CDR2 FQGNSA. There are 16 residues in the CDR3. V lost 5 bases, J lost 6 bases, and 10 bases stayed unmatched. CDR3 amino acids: CASSRTVLAGADTQYF. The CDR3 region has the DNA TGTGCCAGCAGCCGGACAGTACTAGCGGGAGCGGATACGCAGTATTTT.